This is a list of T cell receptor beta chains from one sample in a study of cytomegalovirus exposure and HLA in healthy donors. Some clones are missing from TCRdb's copy, which holds only in-frame ones; the method was immunoSEQ multiplex PCR. Of approximately 120,000 clones listed, about three quarters are singletons. The sample was PBMCs. The receptors originated from a female donor in good health and CMV-seronegative. CDR3s include the opening cysteine and the closing phenylalanine or tryptophan. Fields, in order: clone size, V gene, J gene, D gene, CDR3 protein, CDR3 DNA. The D gene is left open where the match is weak. Clone size, where shown, is once, few, many, or a class for clones that have expanded.

clone size: -
V gene: TRBV29-1
J gene: TRBJ1-1
D gene: -
CDR3 protein: CSVRKGETLIRTEAFF
CDR3 DNA: TGCAGCGTTCGAAAAGGGGAAACTTTAATCCGCACTGAAGCTTTCTTT

clone size: -
V gene: TRBV7-9
J gene: TRBJ2-3
D gene: -
CDR3 protein: CASSPRGPDTQYF
CDR3 DNA: TGTGCCAGCAGCCCCCGGGGTCCAGATACGCAGTATTTT

clone size: -
V gene: TRBV23-1
J gene: TRBJ1-5
D gene: TRBD1
CDR3 protein: CASSQSGGQGHIGYQPQHF
CDR3 DNA: TGCGCCAGCAGTCAATCAGGCGGACAGGGTCATATCGGGTATCAGCCCCAGCATTTT

clone size: -
V gene: TRBV7-6
J gene: TRBJ2-5
D gene: TRBD2
CDR3 protein: CASSLLAGPETQYF
CDR3 DNA: TGTGCCAGCAGCTTACTAGCGGGGCCAGAGACCCAGTACTTC

clone size: -
V gene: TRBV4-1
J gene: TRBJ1-3
D gene: TRBD1
CDR3 protein: CASSQAGQAGNTIYF
CDR3 DNA: TGCGCCAGCAGCCAAGCCGGACAGGCGGGAAACACCATATATTTT

clone size: -
V gene: TRBV11-2
J gene: TRBJ2-2
D gene: -
CDR3 protein: CASSLTGRWGTGELFF
CDR3 DNA: TGTGCCAGCAGCTTAACAGGCCGTTGGGGCACCGGGGAGCTGTTTTTT

clone size: once
V gene: TRBV10-2
J gene: TRBJ2-1
D gene: -
CDR3 protein: CASSEGGEQFF
CDR3 DNA: TGCGCCAGCAGTGAGGGTGGCGAGCAGTTCTTC

clone size: once
V gene: TRBV6-1
J gene: TRBJ1-6
D gene: TRBD1
CDR3 protein: CASSGQGGIGNSPLHF
CDR3 DNA: TGTGCCAGCAGTGGACAGGGCGGGATCGGGAATTCACCCCTCCACTTT

clone size: -
V gene: TRBV6-1
J gene: TRBJ1-2
D gene: -
CDR3 protein: CASSEGQPGNYGYTF
CDR3 DNA: TGTGCCAGCAGTGAAGGACAGCCAGGCAACTATGGCTACACCTTC

clone size: -
V gene: TRBV15
J gene: TRBJ2-7
D gene: -
CDR3 protein: CATSRDRARGHEQYF
CDR3 DNA: TGTGCCACCAGCAGAGATAGGGCTAGGGGCCACGAGCAGTACTTC

clone size: -
V gene: TRBV5-1
J gene: TRBJ2-5
D gene: -
CDR3 protein: CASSLPEGIQETQYF
CDR3 DNA: TGCGCCAGCAGCCTCCCGGAGGGCATCCAAGAGACCCAGTACTTC

clone size: -
V gene: TRBV2
J gene: TRBJ2-7
D gene: -
CDR3 protein: CASTLSGYEQYF
CDR3 DNA: TGTGCCAGCACCCTGTCGGGATACGAGCAGTACTTC

clone size: -
V gene: TRBV6-1
J gene: TRBJ1-3
D gene: TRBD1
CDR3 protein: CASSESRDSTISGNTIYF
CDR3 DNA: TGTGCCAGCAGTGAATCCCGGGACAGCACCATATCTGGAAACACCATATATTTT

clone size: -
V gene: TRBV7-6
J gene: TRBJ2-5
D gene: -
CDR3 protein: CASSSGDWETQYF
CDR3 DNA: TGTGCCAGCAGCTCCGGTGACTGGGAGACCCAGTACTTC

clone size: -
V gene: TRBV28
J gene: TRBJ2-7
D gene: -
CDR3 protein: CASSFPGSPYEQYF
CDR3 DNA: TGTGCCAGCAGTTTCCCCGGGTCCCCCTACGAGCAGTACTTC

clone size: -
V gene: TRBV28
J gene: TRBJ2-7
D gene: TRBD1
CDR3 protein: CASRRTGGYEQYF
CDR3 DNA: TGTGCCTCCAGGAGGACAGGGGGCTACGAGCAGTACTTC

clone size: -
V gene: TRBV30
J gene: TRBJ1-1
D gene: -
CDR3 protein: CAWWGEWGNTEAFF
CDR3 DNA: TGTGCCTGGTGGGGGGAATGGGGGAACACTGAAGCTTTCTTT

clone size: -
V gene: TRBV2
J gene: TRBJ2-5
D gene: TRBD1
CDR3 protein: CASMAHRGSAETQYF
CDR3 DNA: TGTGCCAGCATGGCTCACAGGGGGAGTGCGGAGACCCAGTACTTC

clone size: -
V gene: TRBV18
J gene: TRBJ1-1
D gene: -
CDR3 protein: CASSPVRGHTEAFF
CDR3 DNA: TGTGCCAGCTCACCGGTCCGGGGTCACACTGAAGCTTTCTTT

clone size: once
V gene: TRBV2
J gene: TRBJ2-3
D gene: -
CDR3 protein: CASSVWTETDTQYF
CDR3 DNA: TGTGCCAGCAGTGTATGGACAGAAACAGATACGCAGTATTTT

clone size: -
V gene: TRBV7-9
J gene: TRBJ1-1
D gene: -
CDR3 protein: CASSSEGYTEAFF
CDR3 DNA: TGTGCCAGCAGCTCGGAGGGGTACACTGAAGCTTTCTTT

clone size: -
V gene: TRBV11-1
J gene: TRBJ2-5
D gene: TRBD1
CDR3 protein: CASSLPQTGWETQYF
CDR3 DNA: TGTGCCAGCAGCTTACCCCAGACAGGGTGGGAGACCCAGTACTTC

clone size: -
V gene: TRBV7-8
J gene: TRBJ1-3
D gene: -
CDR3 protein: CASSPGVITGNTIYF
CDR3 DNA: TGTGCCAGCAGCCCAGGGGTGATCACTGGAAACACCATATATTTT

clone size: -
V gene: TRBV6-4
J gene: TRBJ2-5
D gene: -
CDR3 protein: CASKGGQPQETQYF
CDR3 DNA: TGTGCCAGCAAGGGGGGGCAGCCCCAAGAGACCCAGTACTTC

clone size: -
V gene: TRBV19
J gene: TRBJ1-5
D gene: TRBD1
CDR3 protein: CASIGRGLSSGQPQHF
CDR3 DNA: TGTGCCAGTATTGGCAGGGGGCTGAGTAGTGGTCAGCCCCAGCATTTT

clone size: few
V gene: TRBV6-5
J gene: TRBJ1-5
D gene: -
CDR3 protein: CASSYSKWGRGQPQHF
CDR3 DNA: TGTGCCAGCAGTTACTCGAAATGGGGGCGCGGGCAGCCCCAGCATTTT

clone size: -
V gene: TRBV5-6
J gene: TRBJ1-1
D gene: TRBD1
CDR3 protein: CASSVLSGTGLNTEAFF
CDR3 DNA: TGTGCCAGCAGCGTCCTCTCCGGGACAGGATTGAACACTGAAGCTTTCTTT

clone size: -
V gene: TRBV15
J gene: TRBJ2-7
D gene: -
CDR3 protein: CATSRDRYEQYF
CDR3 DNA: TGTGCCACCAGCAGAGATCGGTACGAGCAGTACTTC

clone size: once
V gene: TRBV19
J gene: TRBJ2-1
D gene: TRBD2
CDR3 protein: CASSTLTSGRASEQFF
CDR3 DNA: TGTGCCAGTAGCACCCTGACTAGCGGGAGGGCCAGTGAGCAGTTCTTC

clone size: once
V gene: TRBV4-1
J gene: TRBJ1-1
D gene: -
CDR3 protein: CASSQDPRRPMNTEAFF
CDR3 DNA: TGCGCCAGCAGCCAAGATCCGCGGAGGCCCATGAACACTGAAGCTTTCTTT

clone size: once
V gene: TRBV5-4
J gene: TRBJ2-3
D gene: TRBD2
CDR3 protein: CASSLKGLATDTQYF
CDR3 DNA: TGTGCCAGCAGCTTGAAGGGACTAGCCACAGATACGCAGTATTTT

clone size: -
V gene: TRBV2
J gene: TRBJ1-2
D gene: TRBD1
CDR3 protein: CASGTGPWLGYTF
CDR3 DNA: TGTGCCAGCGGGACAGGGCCCTGGTTGGGCTACACCTTC

clone size: -
V gene: TRBV9
J gene: TRBJ2-2
D gene: TRBD2
CDR3 protein: CASSPRLAGVTGELFF
CDR3 DNA: TGTGCCAGCAGCCCCCGGCTAGCGGGGGTTACCGGGGAGCTGTTTTTT

clone size: -
V gene: TRBV5-6
J gene: TRBJ1-2
D gene: -
CDR3 protein: CASRPRTVNVYGYTF
CDR3 DNA: TGTGCCAGCAGACCACGGACAGTCAACGTCTATGGCTACACCTTC

clone size: once
V gene: TRBV21-1
J gene: TRBJ2-7
D gene: -
CDR3 protein: CASSKGEQAERDEQYF
CDR3 DNA: TGTGCCAGCAGCAAAGGCGAACAGGCTGAAAGAGACGAGCAGTACTTC

clone size: -
V gene: TRBV7-2
J gene: TRBJ2-7
D gene: TRBD2
CDR3 protein: CASSPPSGRGKQYF
CDR3 DNA: TGTGCCAGCAGCCCTCCTAGCGGGCGGGGAAAGCAGTACTTC

clone size: few
V gene: TRBV10-2
J gene: TRBJ2-1
D gene: TRBD2
CDR3 protein: CASSGLAGGSYNEQFF
CDR3 DNA: TGCGCCAGCAGTGGGCTAGCGGGGGGTTCTTACAATGAGCAGTTCTTC

clone size: few
V gene: TRBV18
J gene: TRBJ1-2
D gene: TRBD1
CDR3 protein: CASSPVRTGVYGYTF
CDR3 DNA: TGTGCCAGCTCACCCGTCCGGACAGGGGTCTATGGCTACACCTTC

clone size: -
V gene: TRBV5-4
J gene: TRBJ2-1
D gene: TRBD1
CDR3 protein: CASSWRDRGNEQFF
CDR3 DNA: TGTGCCAGCAGCTGGAGGGACAGGGGCAATGAGCAGTTCTTC

clone size: -
V gene: TRBV6-5
J gene: TRBJ1-6
D gene: -
CDR3 protein: CASSYREGSNSPLHF
CDR3 DNA: TGTGCCAGCAGTTACCGAGAGGGCAGTAATTCACCCCTCCACTTT

clone size: once
V gene: TRBV18
J gene: TRBJ2-1
D gene: TRBD1
CDR3 protein: CASSPKPGQPPQFF
CDR3 DNA: TGTGCCAGCTCACCAAAGCCGGGACAGCCACCGCAGTTCTTC

clone size: -
V gene: TRBV4-2
J gene: TRBJ2-7
D gene: -
CDR3 protein: CASSQGQNSYEQYF
CDR3 DNA: TGTGCCAGCAGCCAAGGTCAGAACTCCTACGAGCAGTACTTC